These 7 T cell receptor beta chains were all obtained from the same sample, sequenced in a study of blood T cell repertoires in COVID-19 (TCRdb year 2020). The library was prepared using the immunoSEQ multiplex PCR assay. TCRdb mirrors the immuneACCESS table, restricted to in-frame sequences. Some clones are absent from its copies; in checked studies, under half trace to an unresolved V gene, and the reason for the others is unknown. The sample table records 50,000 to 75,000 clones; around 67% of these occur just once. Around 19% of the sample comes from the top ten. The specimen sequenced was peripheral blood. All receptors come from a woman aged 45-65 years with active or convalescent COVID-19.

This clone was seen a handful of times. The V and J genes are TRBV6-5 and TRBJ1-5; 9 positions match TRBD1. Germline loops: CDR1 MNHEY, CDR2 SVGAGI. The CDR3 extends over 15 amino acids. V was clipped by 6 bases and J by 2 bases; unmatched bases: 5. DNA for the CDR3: TGTGCCAGCAGCCGGGGACAGGGCTGCAATCAGCCCCAGCATTTT. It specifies CASSRGQGCNQPQHF.

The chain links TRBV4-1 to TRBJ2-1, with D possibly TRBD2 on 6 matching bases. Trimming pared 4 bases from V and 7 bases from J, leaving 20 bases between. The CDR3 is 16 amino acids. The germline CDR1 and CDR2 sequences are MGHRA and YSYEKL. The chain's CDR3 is CASSPLRASDQNEQFF. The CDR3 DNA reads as TGCGCCAGCAGCCCCCTCCGGGCTAGCGACCAAAATGAGCAGTTCTTC.

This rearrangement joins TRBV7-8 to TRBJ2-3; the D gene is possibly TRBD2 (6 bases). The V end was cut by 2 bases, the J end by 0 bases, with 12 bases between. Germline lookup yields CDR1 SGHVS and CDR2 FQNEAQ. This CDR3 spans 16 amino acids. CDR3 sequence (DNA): TGTGCCAGCAGCTTATCGGGCGGGAAAAGCACAGATACGCAGTATTTT. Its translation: CASSLSGGKSTDTQYF.

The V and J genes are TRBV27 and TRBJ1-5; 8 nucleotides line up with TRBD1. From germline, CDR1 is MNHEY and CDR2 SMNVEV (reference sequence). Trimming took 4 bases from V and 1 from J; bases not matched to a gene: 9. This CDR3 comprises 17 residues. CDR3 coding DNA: TGTGCCAGCAGTTCCCTCACCGACAGGGGAAGCAATCAGCCCCAGCATTTT. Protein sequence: CASSSLTDRGSNQPQHF.

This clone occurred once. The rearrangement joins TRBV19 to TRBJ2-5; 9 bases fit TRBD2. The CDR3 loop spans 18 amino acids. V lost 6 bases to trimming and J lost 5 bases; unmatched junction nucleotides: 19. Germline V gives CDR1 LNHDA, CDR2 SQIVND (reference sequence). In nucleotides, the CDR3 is TGTGCCAGTAGCCCGGCGAGGGTTGGAGCGGGAGGAGGCGAGACCCAGTACTTC. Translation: CASSPARVGAGGGETQYF.

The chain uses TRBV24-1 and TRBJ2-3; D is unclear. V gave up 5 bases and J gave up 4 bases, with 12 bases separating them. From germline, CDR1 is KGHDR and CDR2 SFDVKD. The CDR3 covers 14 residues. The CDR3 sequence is CATSGNLGSDTQYF. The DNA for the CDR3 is TGTGCCACCAGTGGGAATCTAGGTTCAGATACGCAGTATTTT.

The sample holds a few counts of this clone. The CDR3 region has the DNA TGTGCCAGCATCCCTCCCCGTGGCTACACCTTC. It is translated as CASIPPRGYTF. The gene calls are TRBV27 and TRBJ1-2, with D uncertain. The CDR3 is made up of 11 amino acids. Per germline, CDR1 MNHEY and CDR2 SMNVEV (reference sequence). V dropped 7 bases and J dropped 7 bases, with 10 bases sitting between them.